Reported below is one TCR beta chain. This sample is part of a study of T cell changes during pregnancy in multiple sclerosis. The method was immunoSEQ multiplex PCR; TCRdb's version includes in-frame clones alone and lacks a portion of them. The sample contains around 40,000 clones, roughly 90% of which appear only once. This CDR3 has 16 amino acids. V was pared by 3 bases and J by 4 bases, with 11 bases of the junction left unmatched. Per germline, CDR1 SEHNR and CDR2 FQNEAQ (reference sequence). Sequencing used CD4+ T cells from peripheral blood mononuclear cells, obtained in the second trimester of pregnancy. This sequence joins TRBV7-9 and TRBJ1-2, with 7 bases fitting TRBD1. This receptor was obtained from a female donor with multiple sclerosis, enrolled in a pregnancy study. CDR3 in amino acids: CASSFGRQGGGYGYTF. In nucleotides, the CDR3 is TGTGCCAGCAGCTTCGGGCGACAGGGTGGGGGCTATGGCTACACCTTC. Full variable domain (outside the CDR3, taken from reference TRBV7-9 and TRBJ1-2): DTGVSQNPRHKITKRGQNVTFRCDPISEHNRLYWYRQTLGQGPEFLTYFQNEAQLEKSRLLSDRFSAERPKGSFSTLEIQRTEQGDSAMYLCASSFGRQGGGYGYTFGSGTRLTVV.